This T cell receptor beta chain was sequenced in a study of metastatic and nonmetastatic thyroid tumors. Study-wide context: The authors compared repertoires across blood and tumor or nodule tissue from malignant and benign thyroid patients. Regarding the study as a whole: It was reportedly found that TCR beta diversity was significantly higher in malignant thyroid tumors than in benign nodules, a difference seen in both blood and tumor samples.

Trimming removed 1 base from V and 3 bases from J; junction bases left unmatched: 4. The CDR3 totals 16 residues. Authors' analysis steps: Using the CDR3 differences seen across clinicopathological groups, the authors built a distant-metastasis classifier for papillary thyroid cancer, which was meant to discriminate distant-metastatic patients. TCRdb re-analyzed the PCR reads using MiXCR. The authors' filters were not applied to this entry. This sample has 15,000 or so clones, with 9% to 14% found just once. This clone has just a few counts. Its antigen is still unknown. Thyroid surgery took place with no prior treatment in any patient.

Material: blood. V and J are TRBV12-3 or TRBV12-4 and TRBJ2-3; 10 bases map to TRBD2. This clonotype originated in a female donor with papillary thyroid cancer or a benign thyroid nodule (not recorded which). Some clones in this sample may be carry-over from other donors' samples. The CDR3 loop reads CASSLDRTSGTDTQYF. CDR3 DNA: TGTGCCAGCAGTTTAGATAGGACTAGCGGTACAGATACGCAGTATTTT.